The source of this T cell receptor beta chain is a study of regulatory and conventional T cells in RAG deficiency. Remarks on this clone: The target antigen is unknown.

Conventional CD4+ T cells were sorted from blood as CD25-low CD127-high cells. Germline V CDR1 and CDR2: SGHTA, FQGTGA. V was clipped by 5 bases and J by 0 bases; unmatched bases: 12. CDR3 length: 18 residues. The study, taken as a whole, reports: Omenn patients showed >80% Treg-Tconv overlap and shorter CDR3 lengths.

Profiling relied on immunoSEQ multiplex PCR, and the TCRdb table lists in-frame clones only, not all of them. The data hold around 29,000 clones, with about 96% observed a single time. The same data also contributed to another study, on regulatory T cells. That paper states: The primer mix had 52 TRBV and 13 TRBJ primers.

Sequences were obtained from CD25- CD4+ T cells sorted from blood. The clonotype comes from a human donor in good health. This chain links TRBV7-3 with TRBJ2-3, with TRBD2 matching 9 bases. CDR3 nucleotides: TGTGCCAGCAGCCCAAGGGGCGGGGGGGCCACTAGCACAGATACGCAGTATTTT. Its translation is CASSPRGGGATSTDTQYF.